Shown below are 12 T cell receptor beta chains from a single sample sequenced in a study of T-cell memory formation after mild COVID-19. From the 5' RACE reads, TCRdb called clonotypes with MiXCR, one entry per CDR3 protein. The sample holds 350,000 or so distinct CDR3 sequences, around 21% seen once. Specimen: PBMCs or a T cell subset sorted from them (not recorded which). Receptor source: an adult woman who had mild COVID-19 (a few samples of this study predate the infection). Cell type and time point are not known.

V gene TRBV15 combines with J gene TRBJ2-1; D remains ambiguous. The CDR3 runs 14 residues. With 0 bases removed from V and 2 bases from J, the gap between germline ends came to 5 bases. CDR1 is LNHNV and CDR2 is YYDKDF in the germline V gene (reference sequence). The CDR3 sequence: CATSRDLAYNEQFF. The CDR3 DNA reads TGTGCCACCAGCAGAGACCTCGCCTACAATGAGCAGTTCTTC. Supplemented by reference TRBV15 and TRBJ2-1, the full variable domain reads DAMVIQNPRYQVTQFGKPVTLSCSQTLNHNVMYWYQQKSSQAPKLLFHYYDKDFNNEADTPDNFQSRRPNTSFCFLDIRSPGLGDTAMYLCATSRDLAYNEQFFGPGTRLTVL.

The chain has TRBV12-3 or TRBV12-4 and TRBJ2-3; 11 positions match TRBD2. The CDR3 is 16 residues long. Trimming removed 4 bases from V and 2 bases from J; junction bases left unmatched: 5. The CDR3 DNA follows: TGTGCCAGCAGTTCCCAGACTAGCGGGGCCACAGATACGCAGTATTTT. It is translated as CASSSQTSGATDTQYF.

The J gene is TRBJ2-2, the V gene TRBV11-2; 8 positions match TRBD2. Germline CDR1 reads SGHAT; CDR2 reads FQNNGV. The CDR3 runs to 17 residues. V trimming: 1 base; J trimming: 7 bases; junction bases outside the gene matches: 11. CDR3 nucleotide sequence: TGTGCCAGCAGCTTAGTCCCTGTAGCGGGAAGGGACGGGGAGCTGTTTTTT. Its protein product is CASSLVPVAGRDGELFF.

This sequence joins TRBV12-3 or TRBV12-4 and TRBJ2-7; D could derive from TRBD1 or TRBD2 (5 bases each). V was clipped by 5 bases and J by 3 bases, with 17 bases between them. The CDR3 has 15 amino acids. The CDR3 nucleotides are TGTGCCAGCAGTCCCGGGGTAGGGGTAAACTACGAGCAGTACTTC. Translation: CASSPGVGVNYEQYF.

This clonotype was seen a handful of times. This chain uses TRBV5-1 with TRBJ2-2, with D possibly matching TRBD1 (6 bases). Per the germline V gene, CDR1 is SGHRS and CDR2 is YFSETQ. V was pared by 4 bases and J by 4 bases, with 14 bases between. This CDR3 is built from 15 residues. The CDR3 region is CASSQQGESTGELFF. DNA of the CDR3: TGCGCCAGCAGCCAACAGGGTGAGAGCACCGGGGAGCTGTTTTTT.

This clonotype was seen ten or more times. As DNA, the CDR3 is TGCGCCAGCAGCTTGAATAGTGGGGCCTACGAGCAGTACTTC. Protein product: CASSLNSGAYEQYF. V is TRBV5-1 and J is TRBJ2-7; D ambiguous. Trimming took 1 base from V and 2 from J, leaving 10 bases between them. Germline V gives CDR1 SGHRS, CDR2 YFSETQ. The CDR3 is 14 amino acids.

The sample holds a few counts of this clonotype. V and J are TRBV5-1 and TRBJ1-1, with 7 bases that match TRBD1. This CDR3 is 13 amino acids long. Trimming cost V 5 bases and J 3 bases; bases outside gene matches: 4. The germline V gene encodes CDR1 SGHRS and CDR2 YFSETQ. The CDR3 sequence: CASRRDRDTEAFF. The CDR3 DNA reads TGCGCCAGCAGAAGGGACAGAGACACTGAAGCTTTCTTT.

V is TRBV24-1 and J is TRBJ1-1; 7 nucleotides line up with TRBD1. Trimming at V came to 5 bases and at J to 1 base, leaving 3 bases not matched to a gene. CDR1 and CDR2 from the germline V gene are KGHDR and SFDVKD. CDR3 size: 14 residues. CDR3 nucleotides: TGTGCCACCAGTGGAGGGACAGCGAACACTGAAGCTTTCTTT. Protein: CATSGGTANTEAFF.

J is TRBJ2-1 and V is TRBV19; 10 bases match TRBD2. The germline CDR1 and CDR2 sequences are LNHDA and SQIVND (reference sequence). The CDR3 spans 16 residues. Trimming cost V 3 bases and J 8 bases; bases outside gene matches: 10. The CDR3: CASSIFLAGVVDEQFF. CDR3 in DNA: TGTGCCAGTAGTATTTTCCTAGCGGGAGTTGTAGATGAGCAGTTCTTC.

This clonotype was picked up many times. The CDR3 DNA reads as TGCAGTGCCCTAGGGCCGTACAATCAGCCCCAGCATTTT. Its protein is CSALGPYNQPQHF. V and J are TRBV20-1 and TRBJ1-5; no clear D. Deletions cut 6 bases from V and 3 bases from J, with 12 bases between. The CDR3 length is 13 residues. Germline V gene data show CDR1 as DFQATT and CDR2 as SNEGSKA (reference sequence).

The chain employs TRBV15 and TRBJ2-1, with 12 bases lining up with TRBD2. With 2 bases clipped from V and 10 bases from J, the junction kept 12 bases outside the gene matches. CDR1 is LNHNV, CDR2 YYDKDF, per germline (reference sequence). The CDR3 spans 17 residues. CDR3 in amino acids: CATSRQGASGGAGEQFF. The CDR3 DNA is TGTGCCACCAGCAGACAGGGGGCTAGCGGGGGGGCTGGGGAGCAGTTCTTC. Looking up the rest from reference TRBV15 and TRBJ2-1 gives the full variable domain: DAMVIQNPRYQVTQFGKPVTLSCSQTLNHNVMYWYQQKSSQAPKLLFHYYDKDFNNEADTPDNFQSRRPNTSFCFLDIRSPGLGDTAMYLCATSRQGASGGAGEQFFGPGTRLTVL.

The chain joins TRBV7-8 to TRBJ2-3, with 12 bases aligning to TRBD2. Trimming took 5 bases from V and 3 from J; bases not matched to a gene: 12. In germline, CDR1 is SGHVS, CDR2 FQNEAQ. The CDR3 extends over 18 amino acids. The CDR3 spells CASSVEGGLAGGTDTQYF. The CDR3 DNA reads TGTGCCAGCAGCGTAGAGGGGGGACTAGCGGGCGGTACAGATACGCAGTATTTT. The full variable domain, its missing parts supplied by reference TRBV7-8 and TRBJ2-3, is GAGVSQSPRYKVAKRGQDVALRCDPISGHVSLFWYQQALGQGPEFLTYFQNEAQLDKSGLPSDRFFAERPEGSVSTLKIQRTQQEDSAVYLCASSVEGGLAGGTDTQYFGPGTRLTVL.